This TCR beta chain was captured by sequencing in a study of read filtering for tumor transcriptome and immune sequencing. Background on the study: DNase treatment preceded whole-transcriptome library preparation.

This clonotype was seen at least ten times. Its antigen remains unknown. One junction end does not reproduce the germline sequence, and a read error may be involved. From around 0.4 ug of RNA, a library with molecular barcoded alpha/delta and beta/gamma adaptors was made. TCRdb reprocessed the reads with MiXCR, giving one entry per CDR3 protein. The sample holds 46,000 or so distinct CDR3 sequences, around 19% seen once. The study's findings and limits: This fraction held mixed bone marrow immune cells after CD138-negative sorting.

This CDR3 region has 15 residues. Looked up from germline, CDR1 is SSHAT and CDR2 is FNYEAQ (reference sequence). Bone marrow was sampled from every patient at the time of active disease. The rearrangement links TRBV7-7 to TRBJ2-3; 7 nucleotides line up with TRBD2. The specimen was a population of CD138-negative cells sorted from bone marrow. This receptor was obtained from a donor at least 40 years old with multiple myeloma. The CDR3 sequence: CASSPIGRNTDTQYF. The CDR3 bases are TGTGCTAGCAGCCCGATCGGGAGGAACACAGATACGCAGTATTTT. The full variable domain, in which reference TRBV7-7 and TRBJ2-3 provide the parts outside the CDR3, is GAGVSQSPRYKVTKRGQDVTLRCDPISSHATLYWYQQALGQGPEFLTYFNYEAQPDKSGLPSDRFSAERPEGSISTLTIQRTEQRDSAMYRCASSPIGRNTDTQYFGPGTRLTVL.